The sequence of this T cell receptor beta chain was determined in a study of beta chain features in type 1 diabetes. Looked up from germline, CDR1 is MNHNY and CDR2 is SVGAGI (reference sequence). The CDR3 loop spans 14 amino acids. V trimming: 8 bases; J trimming: 4 bases; junction bases outside the gene matches: 8. The investigators reverse transcribed all of the isolated RNA, so they sequenced expressed TCRB transcripts. Clones were read by immunoSEQ multiplex PCR, and TCRdb kept only the in-frame ones, dropping some. Of 450,000 or so clones in the sample, over 10% were seen once. The rearrangement uses TRBV6-6 and TRBJ2-4; TRBD2 agrees at 7 bases. This receptor was taken from a woman younger than 30 in good health. What was sequenced was naive CD4+ T cells from blood. The chain's CDR3 is CASVGSGLKNIQYF. For the CDR3, the DNA is TGTGCCAGCGTAGGTAGCGGGCTAAAAAACATTCAGTACTTC.